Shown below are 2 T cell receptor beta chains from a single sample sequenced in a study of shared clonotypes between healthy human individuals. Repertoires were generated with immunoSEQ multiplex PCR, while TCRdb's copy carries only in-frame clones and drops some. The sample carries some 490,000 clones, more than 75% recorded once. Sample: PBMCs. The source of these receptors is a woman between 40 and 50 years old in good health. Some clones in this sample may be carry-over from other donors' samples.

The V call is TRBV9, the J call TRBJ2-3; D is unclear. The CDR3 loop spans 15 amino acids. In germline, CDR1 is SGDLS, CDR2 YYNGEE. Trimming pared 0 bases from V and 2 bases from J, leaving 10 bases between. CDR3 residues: CASSVAAQPTDTQYF. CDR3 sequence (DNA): TGTGCCAGCAGCGTAGCTGCCCAGCCCACAGATACGCAGTATTTT. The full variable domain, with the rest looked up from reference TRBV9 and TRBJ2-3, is DSGVTQTPKHLITATGQRVTLRCSPRSGDLSVYWYQQSLDQGLQFLIQYYNGEERAKGNILERFSAQQFPDLHSELNLSSLELGDSALYFCASSVAAQPTDTQYFGPGTRLTVL.

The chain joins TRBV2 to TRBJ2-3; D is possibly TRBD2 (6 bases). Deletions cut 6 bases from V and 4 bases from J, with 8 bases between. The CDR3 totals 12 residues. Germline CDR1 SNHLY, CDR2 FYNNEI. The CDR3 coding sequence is TGTGCCAGCAGCCTAGCGTCAGATACGCAGTATTTT. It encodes CASSLASDTQYF.